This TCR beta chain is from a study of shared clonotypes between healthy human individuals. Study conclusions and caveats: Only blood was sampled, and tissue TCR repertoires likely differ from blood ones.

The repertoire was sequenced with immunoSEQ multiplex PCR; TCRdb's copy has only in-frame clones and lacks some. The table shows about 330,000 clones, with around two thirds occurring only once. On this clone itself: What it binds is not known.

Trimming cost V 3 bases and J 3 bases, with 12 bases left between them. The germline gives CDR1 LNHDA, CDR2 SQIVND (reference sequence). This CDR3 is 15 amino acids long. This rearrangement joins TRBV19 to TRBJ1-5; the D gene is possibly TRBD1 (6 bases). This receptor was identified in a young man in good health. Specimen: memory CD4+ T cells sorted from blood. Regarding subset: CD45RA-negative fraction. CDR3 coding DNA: TGTGCCAGTAGTATCCTCAGGACAGACAATCAGCCCCAGCATTTT. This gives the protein CASSILRTDNQPQHF.